Listed here are 17 T cell receptor beta chains from one sample, sequenced in a study of blood T cell repertoires in COVID-19. Data came from immunoSEQ multiplex PCR; TCRdb stores just in-frame clones and leaves some out. The sample lists 150,000 to 170,000 clones, around four fifths occurring once. The source material was peripheral blood. The receptors were gathered from a woman of 80 years or more with acute or convalescent COVID-19.

This rearrangement joins TRBV25-1 to TRBJ2-1; tentative D call: TRBD2 (6 bases). V lost 7 bases, J lost 1 base, and 11 bases lay in between. Germline lookup yields CDR1 MGHDK and CDR2 SYGVNS. The CDR3 runs to 14 residues. This CDR3 reads CASIAAGSYNEQFF. Here the CDR3 DNA reads TGTGCCAGCATTGCGGCGGGATCCTACAATGAGCAGTTCTTC.

V is TRBV15 and J is TRBJ2-3, with 7 bases fitting TRBD2. CDR1 is LNHNV and CDR2 is YYDKDF in the germline V gene (reference sequence). There are 18 residues in the CDR3. Trimming took 0 bases from V and 1 from J; bases not matched to a gene: 10. CDR3 loop: CATSRELAAPRGTDTQYF. As DNA, the CDR3 is TGTGCCACCAGCAGAGAGCTAGCGGCCCCGAGGGGCACAGATACGCAGTATTTT.

This chain joins TRBV7-6 and TRBJ2-7, with 15 bases matching TRBD2. Germline trimming cut 5 bases from V and 0 bases from J; bases unmatched to any gene: 8. The CDR3 extends over 18 amino acids. CDR1 is SGHVS and CDR2 is FNYEAQ in the germline V gene. The CDR3 sequence is CASSRGLAGGMSSYEQYF. The DNA of the CDR3 is TGTGCCAGCAGCCGGGGACTAGCGGGAGGCATGAGCTCCTACGAGCAGTACTTC.

The rearrangement joins TRBV30 to TRBJ1-3; 9 bases are shared with TRBD1. CDR3 size: 13 residues. Germline CDR1 reads GTSNPN; CDR2 reads SVGIG (reference sequence). After removal of 4 bases from V and 6 bases from J, the junction contained 4 bases not matched to a gene. The CDR3 DNA reads TGTGCCTGGACGACAGGGGGACCAAACACCATATATTTT. Its protein is CAWTTGGPNTIYF.

This clone was detected a few times. The chain combines TRBV7-9 with TRBJ2-1; 10 nucleotides agree with TRBD1. Germline trimming cut 5 bases from V and 6 bases from J; bases unmatched to any gene: 7. CDR1 is SEHNR and CDR2 is FQNEAQ in the germline V gene (reference sequence). The CDR3 contains 15 residues. The CDR3 loop reads CASSRYGTGVNEQFF. The CDR3 coding sequence is TGTGCCAGCAGCCGCTATGGGACAGGGGTCAATGAGCAGTTCTTC.

CDR3 protein: CASRQADRRNTIYF. The CDR3 coding sequence is TGTGCCAGCCGACAGGCTGATCGGAGAAACACCATATATTTT. V and J are TRBV7-2 and TRBJ1-3, with D tentatively TRBD1 (6 bases). The CDR3 is 14 residues long. Germline V gene sequence: CDR1 SGHTA, CDR2 FQGNSA. V was cut by 8 bases and J by 5 bases, with 16 bases left in between.

The CDR3 protein is CASSERLNTEAFF. CDR3 nucleotides: TGCGCCAGCAGTGAGCGTCTGAACACTGAAGCTTTCTTT. The chain joins TRBV10-1 to TRBJ1-1; D uncertain. The CDR3 is 13 amino acids. The germline CDR1 and CDR2 sequences are WNHNN and SYGVQD (reference sequence). The V end lost 2 bases, the J end lost 0 bases, and 4 bases lay between the germline ends.

The rearrangement links TRBV6-2 or TRBV6-3 to TRBJ2-7; the match to TRBD2 covers 11 bases. From germline, CDR1 is MNHEY and CDR2 SVGEGT. CDR3 size: 16 residues. The ends lost 5 bases at V and 2 bases at J; junction bases unmatched: 8. The DNA of the CDR3 is TGTGCCAGCAGTGACAGACTAGCGGGGTCGGCCTACGAGCAGTACTTC. This translates into CASSDRLAGSAYEQYF.

V gene TRBV7-8 combines with J gene TRBJ1-5, with D hard to call. The germline V gene encodes CDR1 SGHVS and CDR2 FQNEAQ. The CDR3 is made up of 14 amino acids. Trimming pared 5 bases from V and 7 bases from J, leaving 15 bases between. CDR3 nucleotides: TGTGCCAGCAGCCTAGATAGGCTAGGCCAGCCCCAGCATTTT. Its translation: CASSLDRLGQPQHF.

The V and J genes are TRBV19 and TRBJ2-7; 11 nucleotides align to TRBD1. After removal of 5 bases from V and 4 bases from J, the junction contained 13 bases not matched to a gene. This CDR3 is built from 17 residues. From germline, CDR1 is LNHDA and CDR2 SQIVND (reference sequence). Written as DNA, the CDR3 is TGTGCCAGTAGTCCGAACAAGGGACAGGGGGTTGGTTACGAGCAGTACTTC. The encoded protein is CASSPNKGQGVGYEQYF.

The rearrangement uses TRBV9 and TRBJ2-1, with 11 bases identical to TRBD2. The CDR3 loop spans 16 amino acids. Per the germline V gene, CDR1 is SGDLS and CDR2 is YYNGEE. The trim removed 0 bases at V and 9 bases at J, leaving 8 bases unmatched. In DNA, the CDR3 is TGTGCCAGCAGCGTAGGTGGGACTAGCGGAAGAAGTGAGCAGTTCTTC. This encodes CASSVGGTSGRSEQFF.

The chain links TRBV7-8 to TRBJ1-1; no clear D gene. This CDR3 region has 13 residues. Germline V gene data show CDR1 as SGHVS and CDR2 as FQNEAQ. Trimming left V 2 bases short and J 1 base short, with 5 bases between. CDR3 region: CASSLLENTEAFF. The DNA for the CDR3 is TGTGCCAGCAGCTTATTAGAGAACACTGAAGCTTTCTTT. The full variable domain, completed using reference TRBV7-8 and TRBJ1-1, is GAGVSQSPRYKVAKRGQDVALRCDPISGHVSLFWYQQALGQGPEFLTYFQNEAQLDKSGLPSDRFFAERPEGSVSTLKIQRTQQEDSAVYLCASSLLENTEAFFGQGTRLTVV.

The J gene is TRBJ1-1, the V gene TRBV4-3, with no clear D. V was clipped by 0 bases and J by 4 bases, with 15 bases between them. Germline V gives CDR1 LGHNA, CDR2 YSLEER. The CDR3 extends over 16 amino acids. DNA of the CDR3: TGCGCCAGCAGCCAAGATATGTCGGCTGAGGGCACTGAAGCTTTCTTT. Protein: CASSQDMSAEGTEAFF.

This chain connects TRBV5-1 to TRBJ1-1; tentatively, D is TRBD1 (5 bases). CDR1 and CDR2 from the germline V gene are SGHRS and YFSETQ. The CDR3 has 13 residues. V was pared by 4 bases and J by 0 bases, with 7 bases between. CDR3: CASSQGVNTEAFF. In DNA, the CDR3 is TGCGCCAGCAGCCAGGGTGTGAACACTGAAGCTTTCTTT.

The chain employs TRBV7-9 and TRBJ2-7; 7 positions agree with TRBD1. The CDR3 totals 15 residues. Germline V CDR1 and CDR2: SEHNR, FQNEAQ (reference sequence). V was clipped by 5 bases and J by 5 bases; unmatched bases: 12. CDR3 DNA: TGTGCCAGCAGCCCCGACAGGGAAAAGTTTAACGAGCAGTACTTC. Translation: CASSPDREKFNEQYF.

The chain employs TRBV3-1 (or the pseudogene TRBV3-2) and TRBJ2-7; TRBD1 matches at 7 bases. The CDR3 consists of 13 residues. CDR1 LGHDT and CDR2 YNNKEL come from the germline V gene (reference sequence). V lost 0 bases, J lost 9 bases, and 5 bases stayed unmatched. CDR3: CASSQEKRQGQYF. The CDR3 bases are TGTGCCAGCAGCCAAGAAAAAAGACAGGGGCAGTACTTC.

CDR3 in DNA: TGCGCCAGCAGCTTGGACAGGTTCCAGAACACTGAAGCTTTCTTT. Translated: CASSLDRFQNTEAFF. The J gene is TRBJ1-1, the V gene TRBV5-1, with a possible D match to TRBD1 (5 bases). CDR1 and CDR2 from the germline V gene are SGHRS and YFSETQ. The CDR3 has 15 amino acids. Trimming cost V 0 bases and J 1 base, with 10 bases left between them. Together with reference TRBV5-1 and TRBJ1-1, the CDR3 gives the full variable domain: KAGVTQTPRYLIKTRGQQVTLSCSPISGHRSVSWYQQTPGQGLQFLFEYFSETQRNKGNFPGRFSGRQFSNSRSEMNVSTLELGDSALYLCASSLDRFQNTEAFFGQGTRLTVV.